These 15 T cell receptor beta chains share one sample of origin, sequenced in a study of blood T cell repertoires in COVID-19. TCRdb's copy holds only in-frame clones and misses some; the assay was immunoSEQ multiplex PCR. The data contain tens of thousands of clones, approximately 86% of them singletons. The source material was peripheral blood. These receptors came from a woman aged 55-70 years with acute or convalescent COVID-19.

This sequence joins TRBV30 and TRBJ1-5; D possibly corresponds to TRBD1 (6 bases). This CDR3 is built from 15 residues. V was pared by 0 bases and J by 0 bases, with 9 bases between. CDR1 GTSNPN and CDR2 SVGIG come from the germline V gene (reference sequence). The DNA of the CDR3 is TGTGCCTGGAGTGTAGGGGGTTATAGCAATCAGCCCCAGCATTTT. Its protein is CAWSVGGYSNQPQHF.

The CDR3 loop is CASSIGRDRIMNTEAFF. The CDR3 DNA sequence: TGTGCCAGTAGTATAGGAAGAGACAGGATCATGAACACTGAAGCTTTCTTT. The chain employs TRBV19 and TRBJ1-1; possibly TRBD1 for D (6 bases). V was trimmed by 1 base and J by 0 bases, leaving 15 bases between them. There are 17 residues in the CDR3. Germline V gives CDR1 LNHDA, CDR2 SQIVND (reference sequence).

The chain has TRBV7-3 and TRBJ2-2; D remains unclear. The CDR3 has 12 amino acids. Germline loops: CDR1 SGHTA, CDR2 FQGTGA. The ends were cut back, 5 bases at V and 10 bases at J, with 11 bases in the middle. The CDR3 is CASSPDNEELFF. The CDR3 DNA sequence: TGTGCCAGCAGCCCCGACAACGAGGAGCTGTTTTTT.

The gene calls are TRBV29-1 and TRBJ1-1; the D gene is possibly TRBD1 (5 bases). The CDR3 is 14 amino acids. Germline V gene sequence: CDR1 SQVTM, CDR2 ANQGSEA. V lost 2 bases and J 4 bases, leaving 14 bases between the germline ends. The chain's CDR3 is CSVESQRQGTEAFF. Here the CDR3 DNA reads TGCAGCGTTGAATCCCAACGGCAGGGCACTGAAGCTTTCTTT.

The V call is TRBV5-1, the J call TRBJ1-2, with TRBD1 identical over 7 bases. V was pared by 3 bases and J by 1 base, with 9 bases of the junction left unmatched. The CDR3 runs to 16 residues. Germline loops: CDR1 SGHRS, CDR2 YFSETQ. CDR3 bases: TGCGCCAGCAGCTGGGTGACAGGGCGGATTAACTATGGCTACACCTTC. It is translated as CASSWVTGRINYGYTF. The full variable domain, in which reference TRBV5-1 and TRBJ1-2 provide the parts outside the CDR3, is KAGVTQTPRYLIKTRGQQVTLSCSPISGHRSVSWYQQTPGQGLQFLFEYFSETQRNKGNFPGRFSGRQFSNSRSEMNVSTLELGDSALYLCASSWVTGRINYGYTFGSGTRLTVV.

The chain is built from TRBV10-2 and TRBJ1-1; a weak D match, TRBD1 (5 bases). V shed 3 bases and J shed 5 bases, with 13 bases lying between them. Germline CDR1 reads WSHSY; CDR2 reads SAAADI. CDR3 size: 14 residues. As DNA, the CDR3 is TGCGCCAGCAGTGACGTAGGGGTTTTGACTGAAGCTTTCTTT. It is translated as CASSDVGVLTEAFF.

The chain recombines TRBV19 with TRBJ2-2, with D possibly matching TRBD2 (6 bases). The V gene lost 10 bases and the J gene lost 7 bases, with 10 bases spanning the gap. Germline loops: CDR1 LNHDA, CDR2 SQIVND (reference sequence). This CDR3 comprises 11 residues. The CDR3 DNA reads TGTGCCACCTCGGGAGACGGGGAGCTGTTTTTT. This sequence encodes CATSGDGELFF.

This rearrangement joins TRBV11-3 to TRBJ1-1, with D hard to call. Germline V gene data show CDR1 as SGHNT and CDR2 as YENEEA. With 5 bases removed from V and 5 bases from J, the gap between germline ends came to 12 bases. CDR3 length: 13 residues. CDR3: CASSPSTGTEAFF. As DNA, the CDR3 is TGTGCCAGCAGCCCAAGCACGGGTACTGAAGCTTTCTTT.

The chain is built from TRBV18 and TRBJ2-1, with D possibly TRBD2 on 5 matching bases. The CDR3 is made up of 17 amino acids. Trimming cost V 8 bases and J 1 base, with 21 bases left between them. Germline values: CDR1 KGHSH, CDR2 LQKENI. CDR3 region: CASRIPQAATSYNEQFF. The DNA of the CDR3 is TGTGCCAGCCGCATCCCCCAAGCGGCCACTTCCTACAATGAGCAGTTCTTC.

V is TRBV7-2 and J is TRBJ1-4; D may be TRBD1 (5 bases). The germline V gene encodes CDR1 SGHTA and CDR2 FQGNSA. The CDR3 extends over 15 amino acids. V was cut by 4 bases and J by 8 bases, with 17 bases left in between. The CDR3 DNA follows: TGTGCCAGCAGCTCCGGACAAGGCCCACGGGAAAAACTGTTTTTT. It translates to CASSSGQGPREKLFF.

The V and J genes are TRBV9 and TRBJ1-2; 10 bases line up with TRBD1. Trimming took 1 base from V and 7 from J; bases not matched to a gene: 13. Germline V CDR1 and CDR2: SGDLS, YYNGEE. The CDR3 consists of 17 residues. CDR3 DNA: TGTGCCAGCAGCGTAACTCCGGGACAGGGGTCCGGGGGTGGCTACACCTTC. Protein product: CASSVTPGQGSGGGYTF.

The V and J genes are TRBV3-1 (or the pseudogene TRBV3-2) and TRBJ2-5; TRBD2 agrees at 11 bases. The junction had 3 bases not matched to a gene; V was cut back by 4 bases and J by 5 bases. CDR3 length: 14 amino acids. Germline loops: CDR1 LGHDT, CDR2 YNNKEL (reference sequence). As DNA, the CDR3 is TGTGCCAGCAGCCTCACTAGCGGGAGTGAGACCCAGTACTTC. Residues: CASSLTSGSETQYF.

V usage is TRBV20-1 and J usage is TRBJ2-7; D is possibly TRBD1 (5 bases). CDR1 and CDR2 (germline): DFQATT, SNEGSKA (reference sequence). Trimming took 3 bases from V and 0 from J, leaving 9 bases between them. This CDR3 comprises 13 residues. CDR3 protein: CSASTGSSYEQYF. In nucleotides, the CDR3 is TGCAGTGCTAGTACAGGCAGCTCCTACGAGCAGTACTTC.

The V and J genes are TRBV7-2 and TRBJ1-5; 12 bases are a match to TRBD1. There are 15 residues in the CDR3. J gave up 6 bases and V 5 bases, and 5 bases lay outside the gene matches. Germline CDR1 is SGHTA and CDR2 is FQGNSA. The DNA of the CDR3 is TGTGCCAGCAGCCCTCGGGACAGGGGGCGTCAGCCCCAGCATTTT. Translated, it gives CASSPRDRGRQPQHF.

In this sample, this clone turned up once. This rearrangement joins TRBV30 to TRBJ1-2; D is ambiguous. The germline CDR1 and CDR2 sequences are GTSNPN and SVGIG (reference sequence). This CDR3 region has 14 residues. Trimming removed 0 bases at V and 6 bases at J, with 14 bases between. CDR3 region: CAWSVGGFVHGYTF. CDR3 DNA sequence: TGTGCCTGGAGTGTAGGAGGTTTTGTTCATGGCTACACCTTC.